Below, one T cell receptor (beta chain) is given with its context. This receptor's antigen is unknown. The record has no base qualities; no much larger clone is one base away. Ophthalmopathy patients had moderately to severely active disease, Clinical Activity Score of at least 3, NOSPECS grade of at least 4, and duration under 3 months. Any patient with an uncontrolled infection, another autoimmune disease, pregnancy or lactation was excluded. Diagnoses were established on the basis of clinical symptoms, serum thyroxine and TRAb, thyroid ultrasound, and orbital computed tomography. Ficoll-Paque density gradient centrifugation was used to isolate PBMCs from around 10 ml of fresh peripheral blood. Total RNA was extracted with Trizol reagent, and quality was checked on an Agilent 2100 Bioanalyzer. Measured from the cysteine to the phenylalanine, the CDR3 is 16 residues long. Only the CDR3 portion is preserved as DNA: 48 bases, with reading frame beginning at the first base. The germline V gene (reference sequence) supplies CDR1 LGHDT and CDR2 YNNKEL. Relative to germline, V is missing 4 bases and J is missing 3 bases, with 8 bases of the junction outside any gene match.

These data originate in a study of T cells in Graves' hyperthyroidism and ophthalmopathy (dated by TCRdb to 2018 to 2020). For the study in its entirety: Peripheral blood was sampled at the time of initial diagnosis, prior to any treatment. Prospective prediction of ophthalmopathy was tested in an independent validation cohort of 18 to 20 hyperthyroidism patients and 15 to 17 patients who later progressed to ophthalmopathy. After sampling, hyperthyroidism patients received methimazole starting at 30 mg daily, and ophthalmopathy patients received high-dose intravenous methylprednisolone. TCR Vbeta CDR3 sequencing of 140 or so peripheral blood samples (approximately 44 ophthalmopathy, 75 or so hyperthyroidism and approximately 17 progressor patients) is reported in the paper. The roughly 91 discovery patients were randomly split 7:3 into training and test sets. In about 6 Graves' hyperthyroidism patients, the study also compared T-cell repertoires from thyroid tissue with T-cell repertoires from blood. A discovery cohort of about a hundred patients, fewer than 50 with Graves' ophthalmopathy and 55 to 60 with stable Graves' hyperthyroidism, was used to find distinguishing TCR V-J signatures.

The TCR beta CDR3 regions were amplified from RNA transcripts. The TCR CDR3 was subjected to a first round of RT-PCR using the HTBI primer set and the Qiagen OneStep RT-PCR kit. Libraries were constructed in a second round of multiplex PCR, after which size selection and purification were performed. Sequencing of the libraries was done on an Illumina HiSeq2000 using paired-end 100 bp reads. As for how the authors treated the data: Raw data were processed with SOAPnuke, discarding reads with adapters, uncalled bases, mean Phred below 15, or no exact constant-primer or identifier match. High-quality paired reads were merged with COPE v1.2.5, and unique nucleotide sequences were defined as clonotypes. MiTCR v1.1 was used to align clonotypes to the IMGT TRBV, TRBD and TRBJ reference segments. The analysis included only V-J combinations with a frequency above 0.0001, which together covered over 98% of the repertoires. A TCS score was defined as the ratio between F50 (clonal expansion) and ExV (chaos), using BLOSUM62-based TCRdist between CDR3 peptides within each V-J. Welch's t-statistics and random forest reduced around 510 V-J features to roughly 13, which were used in a naive Bayes classifier (R e1071). TCRdb redid the processing of the public reads, applying fastp at Q25 and MiXCR, and retained in-frame beta chains. Each entry merges the rows of one CDR3 protein and shows their most common DNA and genes. The V and J calls and clone size come from TCRdb's table, not from the authors' own analysis. For this sample the table gives 250,000 to 300,000 distinct CDR3 sequences, of which roughly 19% were detected only once. The ten largest clones add up to 35% to 40% of the sample.

Overall results and qualifications from the work: A model built on a 13 V-J signature distinguished ophthalmopathy from stable hyperthyroidism, reaching 85% to 90% sensitivity and around 81% specificity in cross-validation and 80%/75% in testing. Most expanded thyroid clonotypes (frequency above 0.001) were also detected in blood, a finding suggesting that blood repertoires may reflect thyroid immune responses. In validation, the model predicted progression to ophthalmopathy a median of 6.5 months before onset, with roughly 68% sensitivity and roughly 77% specificity. Sample size was not statistically predetermined, and blinding of investigators to group allocation was not performed.

Sequencing input: blood. The receptor comes from a man in his forties or fifties with Graves' ophthalmopathy. The chain couples TRBV3-1 to TRBJ2-2; TRBD1 matches 7 bases in the middle. The sequenced DNA is TGTGCCAGCAGCCGACTGAGTGGGACAGACACCGGGGAGCTGTTTTTT. Its translation is CASSRLSGTDTGELFF. The CDR3, completed at both ends by the reference TRBV3-1 and TRBJ2-2 genes, gives the full variable domain DTAVSQTPKYLVTQMGNDKSIKCEQNLGHDTMYWYKQDSKKFLKIMFSYNNKELIINETVPNRFSPKSPDKAHLNLHINSLELGDSAVYFCASSRLSGTDTGELFFGEGSRLTVL.